Listed below are T cell receptor beta chains from one sample, sequenced in a study of blood T cells in healthy people across ages. TCRdb ran MiXCR on the 5' RACE reads and lists one entry per CDR3 protein. In the table there are 1.5 million to 2 million distinct CDR3 sequences, 30% to 35% of which are singletons. Sequencing was carried out using blood. The receptors derive from a woman between 25 and 40 years old in good health. The CDR3 runs from the conserved cysteine through the conserved F or W. The D gene is left open where the match is weak. Not every row has a clone size; where given, it reads once, few, many or a size class.

v_gene	j_gene	d_gene	abundance	len	CDR3nt	CDR3aa
TRBV9	TRBJ2-7	NA	NA	14	TGTGCCAGCAGCCCCCGCGCGGCCCTAGACGAGCAGTACTTC	CASSPRAALDEQYF
TRBV13	TRBJ2-7	TRBD2	NA	19	TGTGCCAGCAGCTCCTCTGTCGGGACTAGCGGGAGGAATACCTACGAGCAGTACTTC	CASSSSVGTSGRNTYEQYF
TRBV5-1	TRBJ2-5	TRBD1	many	15	TGCGCCAGCAGCCCAGGGGACAGGGGTTCGGAGACCCAGTACTTC	CASSPGDRGSETQYF
TRBV25-1	TRBJ1-1	NA	NA	13	TGTGCCAGCAGTGCCCCGGGGTACACTGAAGCTTTCTTT	CASSAPGYTEAFF
TRBV20-1	TRBJ2-3	TRBD2	NA	15	TGCAGTGCTTCTGTGACTAGCGGCGTCACAGATACGCAGTATTTT	CSASVTSGVTDTQYF
TRBV3-1	TRBJ1-6	TRBD1	NA	16	TGTGCCAGCAGCCCCGTCGCCGGGACAGTTTATTCACCCCTCCACTTT	CASSPVAGTVYSPLHF
TRBV27	TRBJ1-2	NA	few	15	TGTGCCAGCAGCCTGGGACGGAGCCCCCTCTATGGCTACACCTTC	CASSLGRSPLYGYTF
TRBV3-1	TRBJ2-4	TRBD2	NA	16	TGTGCCAGCAGCCAAGAAAACAGCGGGAGAATGAACATTCAGTACTTC	CASSQENSGRMNIQYF
TRBV28	TRBJ1-5	TRBD1	few	15	TGTGCCAGCAGTTTCCTGACAGGGACGGGACAGCCCCAGCATTTT	CASSFLTGTGQPQHF
TRBV12-3/TRBV12-4	TRBJ1-4	NA	few	14	TGTGCCAGCAGCAGGGGTATAACTAATGAAAAACTGTTTTTT	CASSRGITNEKLFF
TRBV13	TRBJ2-4	NA	few	16	TGTGCCAGCAGCATGCGAGGGGCGGGACTTTCCAGGGTTCAGTACTTC	CASSMRGAGLSRVQYF
TRBV7-9	TRBJ2-7	NA	NA	14	TGTGCCAGCAGCTTAGCAGGACAGCACTACGAGCAGTACTTC	CASSLAGQHYEQYF
TRBV29-1	TRBJ1-5	TRBD1	many	12	TGCAGCGTCGGGACAGGGGATCAGCCCCAGCATTTT	CSVGTGDQPQHF
TRBV7-9	TRBJ1-2	NA	NA	15	TGTGCCAGCAGCCCCGCGGGACACCACAACTATGGCTACACCTTC	CASSPAGHHNYGYTF
TRBV20-1	TRBJ2-5	TRBD1	many	12	TGCAGTGCTCTGGACAGGGTTGAGACCCAGTACTTC	CSALDRVETQYF
TRBV12-3/TRBV12-4	TRBJ2-3	TRBD1	few	15	TGTGCCAGCAGTTTAGGGGACAGGGGGTACGATACGCAGTATTTT	CASSLGDRGYDTQYF
TRBV18	TRBJ2-1	TRBD2	few	14	TGTGCCAGCTCAATGCGGGAGTCCTACAATGAGCAGTTCTTC	CASSMRESYNEQFF
TRBV11-2	TRBJ2-7	NA	NA	14	TGTGCCAGCAATGTGTGGGGGGCGAGGTACGAGCAGTACTTC	CASNVWGARYEQYF
TRBV27	TRBJ1-2	NA	NA	13	TGTGCCAGCAGTTTCGCAACTGAATATGGCTACACCTTC	CASSFATEYGYTF
TRBV12-3/TRBV12-4	TRBJ2-3	TRBD2	many	14	TGTGCCAGCAGCGGACTAGCGTACACAGATACGCAGTATTTT	CASSGLAYTDTQYF
TRBV20-1	TRBJ1-5	NA	many	13	TGCAGTGCCTCCCCCCAGGGACATCAGCCCCAGCATTTT	CSASPQGHQPQHF
TRBV3-1	TRBJ1-3	NA	NA	19	TGTGCCAGCAGCCAAGAAAGGCTGGCCGCCACCCGCTCTGGAAACACCATATATTTT	CASSQERLAATRSGNTIYF
TRBV20-1	TRBJ1-1	NA	NA	16	TGCAGTGCTAGAGATAGAGGGGGGGCAACGAACACTGAAGCTTTCTTT	CSARDRGGATNTEAFF
TRBV28	TRBJ2-3	NA	once	15	TGTGCCAGCGCTAATGGGGAGGTGGACGCAGATACGCAGTATTTT	CASANGEVDADTQYF
TRBV27	TRBJ1-5	TRBD1	NA	17	TGTGCCAGCAGCATAGACAGGGGCATGGAGAGCAATCAGCCCCAGCATTTT	CASSIDRGMESNQPQHF
TRBV6-1	TRBJ2-1	TRBD2	NA	18	TGTGCCAGCAGCCGGAGCGCGCCAGGGAGCGGGGGGTACAATGAGCAGTTCTTC	CASSRSAPGSGGYNEQFF
TRBV4-1	TRBJ2-7	TRBD2	NA	17	TGCGCCAGCAGCCAAGGCCTAGCGGGGAATCCCTCCTGCGAGCAGTACTTC	CASSQGLAGNPSCEQYF